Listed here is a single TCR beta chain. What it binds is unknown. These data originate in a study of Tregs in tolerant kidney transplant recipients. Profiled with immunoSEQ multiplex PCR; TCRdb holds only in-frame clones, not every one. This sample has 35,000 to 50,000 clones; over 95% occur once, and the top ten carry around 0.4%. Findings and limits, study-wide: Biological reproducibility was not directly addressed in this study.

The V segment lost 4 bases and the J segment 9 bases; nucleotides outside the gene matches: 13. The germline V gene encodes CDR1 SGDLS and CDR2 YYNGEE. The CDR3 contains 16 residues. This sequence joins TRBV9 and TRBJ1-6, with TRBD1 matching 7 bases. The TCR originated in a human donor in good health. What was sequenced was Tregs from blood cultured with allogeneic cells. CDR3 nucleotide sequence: TGTGCCAGCAGCTCCAGGGGGACCGACGGCGTTTCACCCCTCCACTTT. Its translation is CASSSRGTDGVSPLHF.